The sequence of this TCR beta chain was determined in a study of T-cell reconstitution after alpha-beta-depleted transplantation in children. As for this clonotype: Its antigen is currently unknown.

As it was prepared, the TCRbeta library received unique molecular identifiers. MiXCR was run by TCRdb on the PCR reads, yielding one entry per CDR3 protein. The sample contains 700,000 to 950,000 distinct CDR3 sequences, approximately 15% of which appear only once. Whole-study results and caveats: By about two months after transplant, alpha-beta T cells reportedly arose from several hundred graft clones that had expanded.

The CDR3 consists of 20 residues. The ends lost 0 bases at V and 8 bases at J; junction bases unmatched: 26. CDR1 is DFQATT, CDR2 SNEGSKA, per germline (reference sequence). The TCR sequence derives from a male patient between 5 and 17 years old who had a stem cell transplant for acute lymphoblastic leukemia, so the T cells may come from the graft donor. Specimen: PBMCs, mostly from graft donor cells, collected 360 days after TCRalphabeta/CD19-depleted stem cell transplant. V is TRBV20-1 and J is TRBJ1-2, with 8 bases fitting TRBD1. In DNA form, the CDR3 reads TGCAGTGCTAGAGATGACTGGCTACCCGGGACAGGCACCCGGGGCTTCGGCTACACCTTC. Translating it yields CSARDDWLPGTGTRGFGYTF.